The TCR beta chain described here comes from a study of shared clonotypes between healthy human individuals. Across the study: Every donor yielded three CD4 naive, three CD4 memory, two CD8 naive and one CD8 memory plate.

Memory CD4+ cells were the fraction left after CD45RA+ naive selection. V lost 10 bases to trimming and J lost 0 bases, with 16 bases between them. The CDR3 has 16 residues. The germline V gene has CDR1 MDHEN and CDR2 SYDVKM. Clones were read by immunoSEQ multiplex PCR, and TCRdb kept only the in-frame ones, dropping some. The table has roughly 1,000,000 clones, about four fifths seen once. The TCR originated in a man younger than 30 in good health. Some clones in this sample may be carry-over from other donors' samples. The rearrangement links TRBV28 to TRBJ2-6, with D perhaps matching TRBD1 or TRBD2 (5 bases each). The sample taken for sequencing was memory CD4+ T cells from PBMCs. Subset noted: CD45RA-negative fraction. CDR3 in DNA: TGTGCCACCCGTGGGACGGGCCGCTCTGGGGCCAACGTCCTGACTTTC. It translates to CATRGTGRSGANVLTF.